A single sample is the source of the 21 T cell receptor beta chains below, sequenced in a study of blood T cell repertoires in COVID-19. Profiled with immunoSEQ multiplex PCR; TCRdb holds only in-frame clones, not every one. This table holds about 320,000 clones, approximately 88% found once. Sequencing was done on a sample of PBMCs or T cells enriched from blood (not recorded which). The receptors stem from a man aged 25 to 40 who had recovered from COVID-19.

On this clone: This CDR3 is also generated by other DNA sequences in the sample. The chain has TRBV5-1 and TRBJ1-3; D not resolved. V lost 0 bases to trimming and J lost 0 bases, with 7 bases between them. This CDR3 is built from 15 residues. Germline values: CDR1 SGHRS, CDR2 YFSETQ. The CDR3 reads CASSLGQASGNTIYF. The CDR3 DNA follows: TGCGCCAGCAGCTTGGGGCAGGCCTCTGGAAACACCATATATTTT.

The rearrangement links TRBV30 to TRBJ1-2, with TRBD1 matching 7 bases. The CDR3 has 14 amino acids. Germline V CDR1 and CDR2: GTSNPN, SVGIG (reference sequence). V trimming: 7 bases; J trimming: 3 bases; junction bases outside the gene matches: 11. The CDR3: CAYAYPTGYYGYTF. CDR3 coding DNA: TGTGCCTACGCGTACCCGACAGGGTACTATGGCTACACCTTC.

The V call is TRBV5-1, the J call TRBJ2-4; D might be TRBD1 (6 bases). The CDR3 totals 16 residues. Germline loops: CDR1 SGHRS, CDR2 YFSETQ. The V and J ends lost 1 base and 6 bases respectively, with 17 bases between them. This CDR3 reads CASSLPRGGVGNIQYF. The DNA of the CDR3 is TGCGCCAGCAGCTTGCCCCGAGGGGGAGTAGGAAACATTCAGTACTTC.

J is TRBJ2-7 and V is TRBV5-4; 9 nucleotides align to TRBD1. Trimming took 1 base from V and 2 from J; bases not matched to a gene: 7. The CDR3 runs 16 residues. Germline V gene sequence: CDR1 SGHNT, CDR2 YYREEE (reference sequence). CDR3 loop: CASSLTSGQGTYEQYF. The CDR3, as DNA: TGTGCCAGCAGCTTGACCTCGGGACAGGGAACCTACGAGCAGTACTTC.

The chain recombines TRBV19 with TRBJ1-2; D remains ambiguous. The germline gives CDR1 LNHDA, CDR2 SQIVND (reference sequence). V lost 3 bases to trimming and J lost 4 bases, with 9 bases between them. The CDR3 is 13 residues long. The CDR3 region is CASSIGRVYGYTF. In DNA form, the CDR3 reads TGTGCCAGTAGTATTGGGAGGGTCTATGGCTACACCTTC.

This chain uses TRBV6-1 with TRBJ1-1, with 8 nucleotides matching TRBD1. V shed 2 bases and J 6 bases; nucleotides not matched to a gene: 5. CDR1 is MNHNS and CDR2 is SASEGT in the germline V gene. This CDR3 has 14 residues. CDR3 protein: CASSELDRVSEAFF. The CDR3 coding sequence is TGTGCCAGCAGTGAATTGGACAGGGTTTCTGAAGCTTTCTTT.

This clone was seen a single time. The rearrangement uses TRBV23-1 and TRBJ1-4; D is unclear. TRBV23-1 is labeled an ORF, and its function is uncertain. Trimming took off 2 bases at V and 6 bases at J, with 13 bases between the two ends. This CDR3 has 15 residues. CDR3 sequence: CASSQTTEIHEKLFF. The CDR3 DNA reads TGCGCCAGCAGTCAAACTACCGAGATTCATGAAAAACTGTTTTTT.

The CDR3 is CASSWDSGRETQYF. CDR3 bases: TGTGCCAGCAGCTGGGACAGTGGAAGAGAGACCCAGTACTTC. The rearrangement joins TRBV5-4 to TRBJ2-5; the match to TRBD1 covers 7 bases. The junction had 6 bases not matched to a gene; V was cut back by 3 bases and J by 4 bases. Germline lookup yields CDR1 SGHNT and CDR2 YYREEE (reference sequence). This CDR3 has 14 amino acids.

This clone was seen more than once but under ten times. This chain joins TRBV11-1 and TRBJ1-6, with D hard to call. There are 13 residues in the CDR3. The V and J ends lost 1 base and 9 bases respectively, with 7 bases between them. Germline V lookup: CDR1 SGHAT, CDR2 FQDESV (reference sequence). CDR3 bases: TGTGCCAGCAGCTTAGGGGCCTCTTCACCCCTCCACTTT. Amino acid sequence: CASSLGASSPLHF.

V and J are TRBV5-6 and TRBJ1-5, with D maybe TRBD1 (5 bases). CDR3 length: 14 amino acids. Germline CDR1 is SGHDT and CDR2 is YYEEEE. The V end lost 1 base, the J end lost 1 base, and 6 bases lay between the germline ends. CDR3 region: CASSLSGSNQPQHF. The CDR3 nucleotides are TGTGCCAGCAGCTTGTCAGGGAGCAATCAGCCCCAGCATTTT.

This chain links TRBV28 with TRBJ1-5, with 8 nucleotides matching TRBD1. The germline gives CDR1 MDHEN, CDR2 SYDVKM. The CDR3 is 15 residues long. Trimming at V came to 3 bases and at J to 5 bases, leaving 6 bases not matched to a gene. The CDR3, as DNA: TGTGCCAGCAGTTTCGGACAGGGCGGCTATCAGCCCCAGCATTTT. It specifies CASSFGQGGYQPQHF.

The rearrangement uses TRBV12-3 or TRBV12-4 and TRBJ1-2; D unresolved. V gave up 7 bases and J gave up 3 bases, with 12 bases separating them. CDR3 length equals 13 residues. The CDR3 sequence: CASTLDTHYGYTF. CDR3 DNA sequence: TGTGCCAGCACCCTCGACACCCACTATGGCTACACCTTC.

The chain has TRBV7-9 and TRBJ1-4; 9 bases agree with TRBD1. Germline CDR1 SEHNR, CDR2 FQNEAQ (reference sequence). This CDR3 has 16 amino acids. Unmatched junction bases numbered 8, after V lost 1 base and J lost 8 bases. CDR3: CASSLVGTGFGEKLFF. The CDR3 DNA sequence: TGTGCCAGCAGCTTAGTAGGGACAGGGTTCGGGGAAAAACTGTTTTTT.

This CDR3 is CASSSGTSGGSSDTQYF. The DNA for the CDR3 is TGTGCCAGCAGCTCCGGGACTAGCGGGGGCTCATCTGATACGCAGTATTTT. This chain uses TRBV11-3 with TRBJ2-3, with 14 bases aligning to TRBD2. The germline V gene has CDR1 SGHNT and CDR2 YENEEA. V shed 4 bases, J shed 6 bases, and the junction held 9 bases outside the gene matches. The CDR3 runs 17 residues.

The rearrangement links TRBV2 to TRBJ2-5, with 8 positions matching TRBD1. The ends lost 5 bases at V and 4 bases at J; junction bases unmatched: 6. In germline, CDR1 is SNHLY, CDR2 FYNNEI. This CDR3 is built from 14 residues. CDR3 nucleotides: TGTGCCAGCAGTCAGCCCGGGACAGGAGAGACCCAGTACTTC. Translating gives CASSQPGTGETQYF.

The chain employs TRBV5-5 and TRBJ2-1; tentative D call: TRBD1 (5 bases). Germline-derived CDR1 and CDR2 are SGHKS and YYEKEE (reference sequence). The V and J ends lost 4 bases and 4 bases respectively, with 9 bases between them. The CDR3 totals 13 residues. The CDR3 sequence is CASSPDTYNEQFF. In DNA, the CDR3 is TGTGCCAGCAGCCCGGACACATACAATGAGCAGTTCTTC. The full variable domain, in which reference TRBV5-5 and TRBJ2-1 provide the parts outside the CDR3, is DAGVTQSPTHLIKTRGQQVTLRCSPISGHKSVSWYQQVLGQGPQFIFQYYEKEERGRGNFPDRFSARQFPNYSSELNVNALLLGDSALYLCASSPDTYNEQFFGPGTRLTVL.

The genes are TRBV3-1 (or the pseudogene TRBV3-2) and TRBJ2-5; D remains unclear. The ends were cut back, 0 bases at V and 6 bases at J, with 11 bases in the middle. This CDR3 region has 14 residues. Germline CDR1 and CDR2: LGHDT and YNNKEL (reference sequence). CDR3 loop: CASSQDRLDQTQYF. CDR3 sequence (DNA): TGTGCCAGCAGCCAAGATCGGCTAGACCAGACCCAGTACTTC.

The genes are TRBV19 and TRBJ2-2; 10 bases agree with TRBD1. This CDR3 contains 16 residues. Germline V CDR1 and CDR2: LNHDA, SQIVND (reference sequence). The V and J ends lost 7 bases and 2 bases, in that order; junction bases with no gene match: 7. The chain's CDR3 is CASKKRTGGNTGELFF. The CDR3 nucleotides are TGTGCCAGTAAAAAAAGGACAGGGGGAAACACCGGGGAGCTGTTTTTT.

This rearrangement joins TRBV6-1 to TRBJ1-4; D is possibly TRBD1 (6 bases). V was trimmed by 4 bases and J by 3 bases, leaving 15 bases between them. There are 16 residues in the CDR3. Germline lookup yields CDR1 MNHNS and CDR2 SASEGT. CDR3 in DNA: TGTGCCAGCAGTGGGGACCCGGGACAAGCTAATGAAAAACTGTTTTTT. Translated, it gives CASSGDPGQANEKLFF.

The chain joins TRBV6-2 or TRBV6-3 to TRBJ2-3; 11 bases are shared with TRBD1. The CDR3 covers 16 residues. Germline lookup yields CDR1 MNHEY and CDR2 SVGEGT. V trimming: 6 bases; J trimming: 2 bases; junction bases outside the gene matches: 7. As DNA, the CDR3 is TGTGCCAGCAGCCCTGGACAGGGGGCTTACACAGATACGCAGTATTTT. Translation: CASSPGQGAYTDTQYF.

The chain joins TRBV19 to TRBJ1-2; 10 bases are shared with TRBD1. Germline V CDR1 and CDR2: LNHDA, SQIVND (reference sequence). The CDR3 loop spans 15 amino acids. V lost 1 base to trimming and J lost 6 bases; unmatched junction nucleotides: 5. The CDR3 DNA is TGTGCCAGTAGTATAGGAGGACAGGGGGTTGATGGCTACACCTTC. Amino acids: CASSIGGQGVDGYTF.